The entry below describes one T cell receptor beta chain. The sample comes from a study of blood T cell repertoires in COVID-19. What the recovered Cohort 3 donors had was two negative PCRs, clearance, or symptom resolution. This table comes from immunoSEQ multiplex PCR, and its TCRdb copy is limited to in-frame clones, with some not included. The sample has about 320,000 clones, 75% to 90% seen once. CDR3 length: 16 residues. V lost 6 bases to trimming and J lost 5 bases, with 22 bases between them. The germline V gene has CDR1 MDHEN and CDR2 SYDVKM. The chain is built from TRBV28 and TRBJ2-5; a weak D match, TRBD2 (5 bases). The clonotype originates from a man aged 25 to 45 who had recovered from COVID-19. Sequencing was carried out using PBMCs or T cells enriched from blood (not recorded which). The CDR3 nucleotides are TGTGCCAGCAGCCGATTACCCCGCCGGAGGTTGGAGACCCAGTACTTC. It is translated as CASSRLPRRRLETQYF.